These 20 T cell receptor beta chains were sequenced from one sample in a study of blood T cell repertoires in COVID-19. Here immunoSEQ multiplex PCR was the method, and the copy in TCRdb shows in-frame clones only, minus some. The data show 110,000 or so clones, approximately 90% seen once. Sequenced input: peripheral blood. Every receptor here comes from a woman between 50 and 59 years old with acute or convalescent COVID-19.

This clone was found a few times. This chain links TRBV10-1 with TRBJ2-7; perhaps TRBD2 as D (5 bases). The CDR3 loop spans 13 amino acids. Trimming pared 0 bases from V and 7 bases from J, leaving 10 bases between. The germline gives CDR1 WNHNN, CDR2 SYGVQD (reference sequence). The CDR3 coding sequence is TGCGCCAGCAGTGAGTCGAGCGGCGAAGAGCAGTACTTC. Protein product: CASSESSGEEQYF.

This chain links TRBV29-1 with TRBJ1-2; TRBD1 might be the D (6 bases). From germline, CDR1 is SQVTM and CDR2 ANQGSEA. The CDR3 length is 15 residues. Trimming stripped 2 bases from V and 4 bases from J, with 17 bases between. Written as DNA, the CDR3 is TGCAGCGTTGAAATCCGGACAGAAAGGGTCTATGGCTACACCTTC. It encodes CSVEIRTERVYGYTF.

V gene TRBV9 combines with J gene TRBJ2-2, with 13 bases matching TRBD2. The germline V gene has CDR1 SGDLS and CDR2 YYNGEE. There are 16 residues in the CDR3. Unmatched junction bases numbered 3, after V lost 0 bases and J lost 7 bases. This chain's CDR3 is CASSVVGTSGIGELFF. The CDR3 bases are TGTGCCAGCAGCGTAGTTGGGACTAGCGGGATCGGGGAGCTGTTTTTT.

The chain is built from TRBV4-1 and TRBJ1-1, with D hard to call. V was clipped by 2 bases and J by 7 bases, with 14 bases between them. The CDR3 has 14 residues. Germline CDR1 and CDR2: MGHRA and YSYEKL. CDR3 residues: CASSQRWEYGEAFF. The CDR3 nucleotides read TGCGCCAGCAGCCAACGGTGGGAGTACGGTGAAGCTTTCTTT.

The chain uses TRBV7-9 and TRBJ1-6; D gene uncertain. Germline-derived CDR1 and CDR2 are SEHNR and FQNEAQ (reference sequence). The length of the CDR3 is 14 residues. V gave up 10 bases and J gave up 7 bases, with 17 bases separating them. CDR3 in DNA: TGTGCCATACAAGACGGAGTCGGGAATTCACCCCTCCACTTT. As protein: CAIQDGVGNSPLHF.

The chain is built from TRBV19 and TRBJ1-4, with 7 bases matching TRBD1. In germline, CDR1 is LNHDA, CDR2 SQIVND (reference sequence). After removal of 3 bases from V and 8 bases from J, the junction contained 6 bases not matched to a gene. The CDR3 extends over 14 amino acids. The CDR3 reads CASSIDRAGEKLFF. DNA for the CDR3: TGTGCCAGTAGTATCGACAGGGCAGGCGAAAAACTGTTTTTT.

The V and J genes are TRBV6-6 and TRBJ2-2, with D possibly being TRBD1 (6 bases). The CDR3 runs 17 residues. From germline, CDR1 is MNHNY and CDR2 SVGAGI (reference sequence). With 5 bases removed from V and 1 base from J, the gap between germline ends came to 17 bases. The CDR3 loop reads CASSPDPTGLNTGELFF. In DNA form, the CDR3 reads TGTGCCAGCAGTCCCGACCCGACAGGCCTGAACACCGGGGAGCTGTTTTTT.

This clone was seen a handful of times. The CDR3 spells CASSYNVNTEAFF. In nucleotides, the CDR3 is TGCGCCAGCAGCTATAATGTGAACACTGAAGCTTTCTTT. The V and J genes are TRBV4-3 and TRBJ1-1; D remains unclear. CDR3 size: 13 residues. From germline, CDR1 is LGHNA and CDR2 YSLEER. Trimming took 5 bases from V and 0 from J, leaving 7 bases between them.

The CDR3 region is CASSDRGRFSNQPQHF. Written as DNA, the CDR3 is TGTGCCAGCTCGGACAGGGGGCGTTTTAGCAATCAGCCCCAGCATTTT. The J gene is TRBJ1-5, the V gene TRBV9, with 11 bases identical to TRBD1. The CDR3 runs to 16 residues. V lost 7 bases to trimming and J lost 0 bases; unmatched junction nucleotides: 6. Germline lookup yields CDR1 SGDLS and CDR2 YYNGEE. Variable domain in full (rest from reference TRBV9 and TRBJ1-5): DSGVTQTPKHLITATGQRVTLRCSPRSGDLSVYWYQQSLDQGLQFLIQYYNGEERAKGNILERFSAQQFPDLHSELNLSSLELGDSALYFCASSDRGRFSNQPQHFGDGTRLSIL.

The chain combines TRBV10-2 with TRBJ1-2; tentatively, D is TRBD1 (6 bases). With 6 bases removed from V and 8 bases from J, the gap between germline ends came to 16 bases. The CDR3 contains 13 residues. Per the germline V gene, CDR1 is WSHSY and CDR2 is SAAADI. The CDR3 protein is CASSGDIRRGYTF. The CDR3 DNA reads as TGCGCCAGCAGCGGGGACATCCGGCGGGGCTACACCTTC.

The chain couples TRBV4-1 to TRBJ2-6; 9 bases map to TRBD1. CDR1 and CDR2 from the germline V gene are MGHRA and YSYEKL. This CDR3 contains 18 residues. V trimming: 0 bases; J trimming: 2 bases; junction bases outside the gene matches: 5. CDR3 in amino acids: CASSQDIWTGAGANVLTF. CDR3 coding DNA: TGCGCCAGCAGCCAAGATATTTGGACAGGGGCTGGGGCCAACGTCCTGACTTTC.

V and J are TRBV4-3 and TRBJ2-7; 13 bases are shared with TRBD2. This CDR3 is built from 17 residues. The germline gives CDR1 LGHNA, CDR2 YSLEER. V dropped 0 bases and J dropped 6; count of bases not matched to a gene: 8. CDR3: CASSQDARLAGGSEQYF. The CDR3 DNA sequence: TGCGCCAGCAGCCAAGACGCTAGACTAGCGGGGGGTAGCGAGCAGTACTTC.

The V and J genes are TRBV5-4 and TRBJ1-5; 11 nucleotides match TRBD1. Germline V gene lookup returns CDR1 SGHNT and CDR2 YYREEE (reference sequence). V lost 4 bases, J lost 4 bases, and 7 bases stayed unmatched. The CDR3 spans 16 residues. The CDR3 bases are TGTGCCAGCAGCAGGACCGGGACAGGGGGGAATCAGCCCCAGCATTTT. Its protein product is CASSRTGTGGNQPQHF.

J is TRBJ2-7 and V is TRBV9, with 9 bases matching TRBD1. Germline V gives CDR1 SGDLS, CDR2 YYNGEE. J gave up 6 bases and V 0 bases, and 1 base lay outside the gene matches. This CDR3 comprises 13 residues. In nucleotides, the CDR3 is TGTGCCAGCAGCGTAGAGGGACAGGGCGAGCAGTACTTC. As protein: CASSVEGQGEQYF.

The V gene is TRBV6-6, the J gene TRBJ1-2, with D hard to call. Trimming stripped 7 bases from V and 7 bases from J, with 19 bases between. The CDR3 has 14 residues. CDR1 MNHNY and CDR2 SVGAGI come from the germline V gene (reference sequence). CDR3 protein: CASNVNPSPSGYTF. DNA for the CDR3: TGTGCCAGCAACGTCAACCCGAGCCCTAGTGGCTACACCTTC.

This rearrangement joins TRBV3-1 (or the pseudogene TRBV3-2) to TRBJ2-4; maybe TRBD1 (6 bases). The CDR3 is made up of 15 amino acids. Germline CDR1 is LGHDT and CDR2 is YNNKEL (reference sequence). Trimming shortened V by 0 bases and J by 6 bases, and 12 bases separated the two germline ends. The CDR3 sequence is CASSQEPGVGNIQYF. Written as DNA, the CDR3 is TGTGCCAGCAGCCAAGAACCAGGGGTTGGAAACATTCAGTACTTC.

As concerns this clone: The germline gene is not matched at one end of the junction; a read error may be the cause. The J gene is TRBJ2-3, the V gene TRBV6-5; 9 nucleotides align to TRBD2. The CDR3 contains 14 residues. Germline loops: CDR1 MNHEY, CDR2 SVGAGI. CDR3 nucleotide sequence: TGTGCCAACAGTAGCGGGAGTAGCACAGATACGCAGTATTTT. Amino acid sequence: CANSSGSSTDTQYF.

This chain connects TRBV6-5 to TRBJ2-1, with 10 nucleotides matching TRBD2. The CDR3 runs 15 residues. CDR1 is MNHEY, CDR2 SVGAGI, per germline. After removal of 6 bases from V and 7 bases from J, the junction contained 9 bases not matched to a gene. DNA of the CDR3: TGTGCCAGCAGACCCCCAGCGGGAGGGTGGAATGAGCAGTTCTTC. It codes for CASRPPAGGWNEQFF.

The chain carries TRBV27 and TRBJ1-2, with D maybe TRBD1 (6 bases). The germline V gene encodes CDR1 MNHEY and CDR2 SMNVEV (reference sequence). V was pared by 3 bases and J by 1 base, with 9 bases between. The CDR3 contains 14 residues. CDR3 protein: CASSFGGNNYGYTF. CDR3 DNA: TGTGCCAGCAGTTTTGGGGGCAATAACTATGGCTACACCTTC.

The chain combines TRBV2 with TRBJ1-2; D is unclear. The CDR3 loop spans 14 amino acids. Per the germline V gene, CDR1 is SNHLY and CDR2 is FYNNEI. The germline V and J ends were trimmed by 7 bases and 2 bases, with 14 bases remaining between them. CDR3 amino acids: CASKRDTTNYGYTF. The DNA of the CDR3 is TGTGCCAGCAAGAGAGACACGACCAACTATGGCTACACCTTC.